This T cell receptor beta chain appears in the sequencing data of a study of shared clonotypes between healthy human individuals. Libraries were prepared by immunoSEQ multiplex PCR; TCRdb keeps only in-frame clonotypes and omits some of them. The data show about 2.3 million clones, over 90% seen once. The study, taken as a whole, reports: Naive subsets, compared against memory subsets, generally had larger estimated richness values.

As concerns this clone: Its antigen is as yet unknown.

The receptor's source is a man aged 18 to 29 in good health. Some clones in this sample may be carry-over from other donors' samples. The sample comprised naive CD4+ T cells from PBMCs. The subset denotes: CD45RA+ positively selected.

CDR3 residues: CASSPDLDRAPYEQYF. In DNA form, the CDR3 reads TGTGCCAGCAGCCCTGATCTGGACAGGGCCCCCTACGAGCAGTACTTC. The rearrangement uses TRBV9 and TRBJ2-7, with 8 bases identical to TRBD1. CDR1 is SGDLS, CDR2 YYNGEE, per germline. V lost 4 bases, J lost 2 bases, and 11 bases stayed unmatched. The CDR3 contains 16 residues.